The sequence of this TCR beta chain was determined in a study of T cell repertoires in cytomegalovirus infection. TCRdb reprocessed the reads via MiXCR and lists one record per CDR3 protein. The sample records a few hundred thousand distinct CDR3 sequences, around 40% being singletons. This clonotype is a singleton in its sample. Antigen unknown. A much larger clonotype is one base distant, so this may be a read error. Germline CDR1 is SGHTA and CDR2 is FQGNSA. This CDR3 is built from 16 residues. The rearrangement joins TRBV7-2 to TRBJ2-5; TRBD1 matches at 7 bases. The clonotype was recovered from a human donor in good health (CMV status not recorded). Some clones in this sample may be carry-over from other donors' samples. Here the sequenced sample was cultured PBMCs, taken from culture after CMV antigen stimulation. The CDR3 nucleotides are TGTGCCAGCACACCATCGAAGGGGGCGTCTGGGGAGACCCGGTACTTC. Protein product: CASTPSKGASGETRYF.